This T cell receptor (beta chain) was found in a study of cytomegalovirus exposure and HLA in healthy donors (dated by TCRdb to 2016 to 2017). In the study overall: In an earlier analysis of around 540 of the donors, 276 Gb of sequence data and approximately 100 million unique TCR beta sequences from some 170 million T cells were reported. An early release covering around 630 HLA-typed donors comprised about 300 gigabases of sequencing data and approximately 80 million unique TCR sequences. Of the 300 to 500 genotyped donors, approximately 80% were placed in the genetic ancestry cluster associated with self-reported Caucasian donors. The study aimed to test whether cataloging public T cell receptors could reveal signatures of past pathogen exposure. Using immunosequencing, the study profiled T cell repertoires from approximately 700 subjects and related those repertoires to cytomegalovirus serostatus. A separate validation cohort of 100 to 150 different subjects was used in addition to the approximately 610-subject first cohort. High-throughput TCR immunosequencing, statistical association of individual TCRs with disease status, and machine learning were combined to predict cytomegalovirus infection status. A later analysis re-analyzed previously published TCR beta repertoires from 666 donors and added high-resolution HLA genotyping to study TCR occurrence patterns. In the later analysis, no new phenotypic data were used to find candidate immune exposures; instead, reliance was placed on TCR beta sequences and their occurrence across donors. In an earlier analysis of around 540 of the donors, high-throughput TCR beta sequencing was used to judge whether each TCR beta V gene segment behaved as functional or pseudogenic. Donor age, sex, ethnicity and CMV serostatus were collected together with the repertoire data. A later genetic analysis used genome-wide SNP genotypes for about 60% of the 666 donors, treating that subset as a discovery cohort. All discovery cohort repertoires had been generated using a single sequencing platform. Class I and class II HLA loci were covered by the typing at four-digit resolution. The number of typed donors differed by locus: roughly 629-640 for A, B, C, DRB1 and DQB1; 500 to 550 for DQA1; over 600 for DPA1; and about 470 for DPB1. Because of strong linkage in the cohort, four or five DR-DQ haplotypes were treated as single units for association and clustering. On average, about 200,000 unique TCR beta nucleotide sequences were sequenced per donor among a few hundred genotyped donors of the cohort, with around 19% of those sequences being non-productive.

Library preparation was by the immunoSEQ multiplex PCR assay. For the multiplex PCR, a mixture combining 60 forward primers for TCR Vbeta segments and 13 reverse primers for TCR Jbeta segments was used. The CDR3 region of rearranged TCR beta genes was amplified from genomic DNA with a multiplex PCR assay. Amplified TCR beta libraries were sequenced as 87-base-pair reads on the Illumina HiSeq System. Regarding the original processing steps: A later analysis counted about 76 million unique TCR beta chains across the 550 to 700 repertoires, and around 9.9 million of these chains were shared by at least two donors. Raw reads were error-corrected and collapsed into unique sequences with a nearest-neighbor algorithm that merged closely related sequences to remove PCR and sequencing errors. V, D and J gene segments were assigned by aligning CDR3 sequences to IMGT reference sequences. For a sequence to be retained, a match of at least six nucleotides was required to both a V gene segment and a J gene segment. A rearrangement was called productive if the CDR3 had no stop codons and remained in frame with V and J, and every other rearrangement was called non-productive. CDR3 was defined according to IMGT convention as the region running from the second conserved V-encoded cysteine to the conserved J-encoded phenylalanine. The earlier analysis of 450 to 750 of the donors excluded any sequence lacking an unambiguous match to a single V gene segment. An earlier analysis of several hundred of the donors called V segments functional above 56.7% productive rearrangements and segregating when the between-donor standard deviation exceeded 5%. A statistical classification framework was built for diagnosing cytomegalovirus status from the catalog of TCR beta chain sequences. V and J gene assignment, in a later analysis, came from comparing TCR nucleotide sequences with IMGT/GENE-DB human TR gene sequences. In a later analysis, CDR3 sequences and most-parsimonious VDJ recombination scenarios were assigned using the TCRdist pipeline. A later analysis defined each TCR beta chain by its CDR3 amino acid sequence plus V-gene family, and excluded reads lacking a unique V-gene family. A later analysis removed 592 highly shared, low-generation-probability nucleotide sequences to deal with suspected cross-contamination and a sequencing artifact. In a later analysis, a clonal expansion index for each public chain was calculated from normalized within-repertoire ranks of inferred template counts. A later analysis computed generation probabilities with a VDJ recombination model fitted to out-of-frame rearrangements, and checked the results against IGoR. In a later analysis, TCR-TCR, TCR-HLA and TCR-CMV co-occurrence was scored with hypergeometric tests, and a repertoire-size bias correction was applied to TCR pairs. To estimate false discovery rates, a later analysis permuted the HLA or CMV assignments 20 times. In a later analysis, co-occurring TCRs were grouped using DBSCAN, with TCRdist sequence similarity added in when clustering inside HLA-allele-positive subsets. Co-occurrence clustering excluded repertoires with fewer than 30,000 or more than 120,000 public chains, plus five with anomalous nucleotide sharing. TCRdb re-hosts the immuneACCESS table, in-frame sequences only. Its copies lack some clones; in the studies checked, an unresolved V gene accounts for under half of them, and the cause for the rest is not known. D and trimming were read from the DNA, whereas the V and J calls and clone size are those reported in that table. Present in this sample are some 180,000 clones, over 65% of which were seen just once. The top ten clones comprise roughly 3.6% of the sample.

Of note for this clone: Its target antigen remains unknown. No base qualities exist here, and no much larger clone lies one base off it.

What the authors observed across the whole study: Most TCR sequences were observed very rarely across donors, whereas some public TCRs were present in many individuals. The 87-base-pair reads could not distinguish some IMGT-functional V segments, including TRBV6-2 and TRBV6-3, so those segments were excluded. In this cohort, only TCR beta chains were sequenced, and detectable features were limited by the absence of alpha or paired-chain data. CMV serostatus was the only immune exposure information available for the cohort. Because counts were too low, 15 to 20 rarely observed V segments, including chromosome 9 orphons, were left out of the earlier analysis of 500 to 750 of the donors. A later analysis reported that several top co-occurrence clusters appeared linked to parvovirus B19, influenza, CMV and Epstein-Barr virus. Because HLA typing was missing for some donors at each locus, association tests included only the typed subset. Linkage disequilibrium might explain the correlated functional status among segregating V segments, but an unknown experimental factor could not be ruled out. In vitro tests confirmed that a few of the cytomegalovirus-associated TCR beta chains recognize cytomegalovirus antigens. Sequencing depth was assumed to be roughly uniform across donors in the presence/absence analyses, though that assumption may not hold. The classifier was reported to diagnose cytomegalovirus status with high specificity and sensitivity in both the original cohort and the validation cohort. In a later analysis, HLA-associated TCR beta chains showed more clonal expansion and lower generation probabilities than non-associated chains that were equally common. A group of highly shared sequence variants was considered likely to be a technical artifact of the sequencing pipeline. The study listed approximately 150 TCR beta chains as associated with cytomegalovirus. In an earlier analysis of about 600 of the donors, most TCR beta V segments appeared in productive rearrangements about 87% or about 30% of the time, broadly matching IMGT annotations. The authors suggested that the approach could potentially be extended to other disease states and immunological phenotypes. At a false discovery rate of 0.05, a later analysis linked some 18,000 TCR beta sequences to specific HLA alleles. According to a later genetic analysis, donors in an Asian-associated ancestry cluster had fewer N-insertions in productive TCRs than the approximately 710-donor mean. In a later analysis, the rate of TCR association differed among HLA loci, with DRB1 alleles having the most associated TCRs and HLA-C alleles having the fewest. In a later analysis, most CMV-associated TCR beta chains were found to appear HLA-restricted, with HLA associations seemingly driven largely by CMV exposure. A further reported finding was that TCR beta sequences accurately predicted the HLA-A and HLA-B alleles for most subjects in the first cohort. V-gene and J-gene trimming of TCR beta chains was associated with a missense DCLRE1C variant in a later genetic analysis, and the association was replicated in an independent cohort. When HLA alleles, especially DR and DQ, strongly co-occurred, attributing TCR associations to individual alleles was difficult.

The CDR3 spans 15 residues, from the cysteine through the phenylalanine. Kept here is only the CDR3 DNA, which spans 45 bases and is read in frame from base 1. Looking up the germline V gene (reference sequence) yields CDR1 LNHNV and CDR2 YYDKDF. Clipping removes 2 bases from V and 6 bases from J, with 5 as the unmatched junction base count. The cohort was made up of roughly 670 healthy bone marrow donors. Cohort members were all nominally healthy when sampled, although unrecorded immune exposures were likely present. The donor tested CMV seropositive, placing the donor among the 250 to 350 seropositive members of the cohort. A peripheral blood sample was collected from each donor, and TCR beta sequencing was performed on peripheral blood mononuclear cells. Genomic DNA was extracted from the blood cell samples with the Qiagen DNeasy Blood Extraction Kit.

The receptor was isolated from a woman aged 55-70 years in good health and CMV-seropositive. Sequenced input: PBMCs. The sequence is built from TRBV15 and TRBJ1-4, with TRBD1 matching 8 junction bases. The DNA sequence reads TGTGCCACCAGCAGATCGGACAGGGAATATGAAAAACTGTTTTTT. It is translated as CATSRSDREYEKLFF.